This TCR beta chain emerged from a study of identical twins. This clonotype has only a few counts. Template switching created a universal primer site, and the cDNA included unique molecular identifiers. A single record per CDR3 protein comes from TCRdb applying MiXCR to the 5' RACE reads. This table has roughly 500,000 distinct CDR3 sequences, roughly a fifth appearing once. V trimming: 4 bases; J trimming: 4 bases; junction bases outside the gene matches: 8. This CDR3 is 16 amino acids long. Another study also made use of these data, one on T cells expressing NK-cell markers. From that second work: Just one sequenced donor of eight was HCMV-seronegative, while seven were seropositive.

The sequence came from a woman younger than 35 in good health. The chain carries TRBV12-3 or TRBV12-4 and TRBJ2-2, with 8 bases fitting TRBD1. Sequenced sample: CD4+ T cells sorted from blood. The CDR3 loop reads CASSSHPGTGTGELFF. CDR3 DNA sequence: TGTGCCAGCAGTTCACATCCCGGGACAGGCACCGGGGAGCTGTTTTTT.